A selection of T cell receptor beta chains follows, all from one sample in a study of T-cell reconstitution after alpha-beta-depleted transplantation in children. TCRdb processed the PCR reads anew with MiXCR; each CDR3 protein has one entry. The sample carries 900,000 or so distinct CDR3 sequences, less than 20% recorded once. This material consisted of PBMCs, mostly from graft donor cells, taken 360 days after TCRalphabeta/CD19-depleted stem cell transplant. The receptor set was obtained from a male patient between 10 and 17 years old who had a stem cell transplant for acute lymphoblastic leukemia, so the T cells may come from the graft donor. CDR3s include the opening cysteine and the closing phenylalanine or tryptophan. A D gene is named only where the DNA matches it firmly. Rows give clone size only sometimes, using once, few, many, or a class for an expanded clone.

size: few; D: TRBD2; V: TRBV3-1; J: TRBJ2-1; CDR3: CASSQRGTSGRGEQFF; DNA: TGTGCCAGCAGCCAAAGGGGAACTAGCGGGAGAGGTGAGCAGTTCTTC
size: many; D: .; V: TRBV20-1; J: TRBJ1-4; CDR3: CSASGTLGEKLFF; DNA: TGCAGTGCTAGCGGGACCCTCGGCGAAAAACTGTTTTTT
size: few; D: .; V: TRBV25-1; J: TRBJ2-6; CDR3: CASTPLSGANVLTF; DNA: TGTGCCAGCACCCCCTTGTCAGGGGCCAACGTCCTGACTTTC
size: few; D: .; V: TRBV13; J: TRBJ2-6; CDR3: CASSYLRDGLSGANVLTF; DNA: TGTGCCAGCAGCTACCTCCGGGACGGACTCTCTGGGGCCAACGTCCTGACTTTC
size: .; D: .; V: TRBV10-3; J: TRBJ2-7; CDR3: CAIREQGLKSSYEQYF; DNA: TGTGCCATCAGGGAGCAGGGACTGAAGAGCTCCTACGAGCAGTACTTC
size: .; D: TRBD1; V: TRBV3-1; J: TRBJ1-2; CDR3: CASSQGTEYGYTF; DNA: TGTGCCAGCAGCCAGGGGACAGAGTATGGCTACACCTTC
size: .; D: TRBD2; V: TRBV20-1; J: TRBJ2-1; CDR3: CSARRRRRLAGTYNEQFF; DNA: TGCAGTGCTAGAAGGCGTCGCCGACTAGCGGGCACCTACAATGAGCAGTTCTTC
size: many; D: TRBD1; V: TRBV12-3/TRBV12-4; J: TRBJ2-5; CDR3: CASSLGTGGLETQYF; DNA: TGTGCCAGCAGTTTGGGTACAGGGGGCTTGGAGACCCAGTACTTC
size: many; D: TRBD1; V: TRBV10-2; J: TRBJ2-7; CDR3: CATKTGGSSYEQYF; DNA: TGCGCCACCAAGACAGGGGGCTCTTCCTACGAGCAGTACTTC
size: .; D: TRBD2; V: TRBV4-1; J: TRBJ2-7; CDR3: CASSQRLGGSTYEQYF; DNA: TGCGCCAGCAGCCAACGTCTGGGGGGGTCTACCTACGAGCAGTACTTC
size: .; D: .; V: TRBV9; J: TRBJ2-1; CDR3: CASSVVGLVDEQFF; DNA: TGTGCCAGCAGCGTAGTTGGGCTAGTCGATGAGCAGTTCTTC
size: .; D: .; V: TRBV28; J: TRBJ2-7; CDR3: CASSLRGPSIEQYF; DNA: TGTGCCAGCAGTTTAAGGGGCCCCTCGATCGAGCAGTACTTC
size: many; D: TRBD2; V: TRBV29-1; J: TRBJ2-7; CDR3: CSVGTGMGLAGGVQYF; DNA: TGCAGCGTTGGGACAGGGATGGGACTAGCGGGAGGGGTGCAGTACTTC
size: .; D: .; V: TRBV5-1; J: TRBJ2-3; CDR3: CASSGAGDTQYF; DNA: TGCGCCAGCAGTGGTGCAGGAGATACGCAGTATTTT
size: .; D: .; V: TRBV5-1; J: TRBJ2-2; CDR3: CASSLGVRVGTGELFF; DNA: TGCGCCAGCAGCTTGGGGGTCAGGGTCGGCACCGGGGAGCTGTTTTTT
size: .; D: .; V: TRBV7-9; J: TRBJ2-7; CDR3: CASSPGQGWNEQYF; DNA: TGTGCCAGCAGCCCTGGGCAGGGGTGGAACGAGCAGTACTTC
size: many; D: TRBD2; V: TRBV24-1; J: TRBJ2-1; CDR3: CATSGSGTSNNEQFF; DNA: TGTGCCACCAGTGGATCCGGGACTAGCAACAATGAGCAGTTCTTC
size: few; D: TRBD2; V: TRBV20-1; J: TRBJ2-1; CDR3: CSARKLAVSYNEQFF; DNA: TGCAGTGCTAGAAAACTAGCGGTAAGCTACAATGAGCAGTTCTTC
size: .; D: .; V: TRBV20-1; J: TRBJ2-3; CDR3: CSARSLLAGGTDTQYF; DNA: TGCAGTGCTAGATCACTACTAGCTGGGGGCACAGATACGCAGTATTTT
size: few; D: .; V: TRBV12-3/TRBV12-4; J: TRBJ1-1; CDR3: CASVYYTEAFF; DNA: TGTGCCAGCGTATATTACACTGAAGCTTTCTTT
size: few; D: TRBD2; V: TRBV15; J: TRBJ2-7; CDR3: CATSRDPAGGPSYEQYF; DNA: TGTGCCACCAGCAGAGATCCAGCGGGAGGGCCTTCCTACGAGCAGTACTTC
size: .; D: .; V: TRBV11-2; J: TRBJ1-3; CDR3: CASSLRRGGNTIYF; DNA: TGTGCCAGCAGCCTACGACGCGGAGGAAACACCATATATTTT
size: .; D: .; V: TRBV29-1; J: TRBJ2-5; CDR3: CSVDREGWETQYF; DNA: TGCAGCGTTGACAGGGAAGGATGGGAGACCCAGTACTTC
size: .; D: TRBD1; V: TRBV7-6; J: TRBJ1-2; CDR3: CASSPGTGYGYAF; DNA: TGTGCCAGCAGCCCAGGGACAGGGTATGGCTACGCCTTC
size: few; D: .; V: TRBV4-1; J: TRBJ1-6; CDR3: CASSQVNSNSPLHF; DNA: TGCGCCAGCAGCCAAGTGAACTCCAATTCACCCCTCCACTTT
size: few; D: .; V: TRBV27; J: TRBJ2-5; CDR3: CASSTGIRKETQYF; DNA: TGTGCCAGCAGTACAGGGATAAGGAAAGAGACCCAGTACTTC
size: .; D: TRBD1; V: TRBV6-2/TRBV6-3; J: TRBJ1-1; CDR3: CASGLQGVVTEAFF; DNA: TGTGCCAGCGGATTACAGGGGGTGGTCACTGAAGCTTTCTTT
size: .; D: .; V: TRBV30; J: TRBJ2-4; CDR3: CAWSEDRRAKNIQYF; DNA: TGTGCCTGGAGCGAAGACAGGAGAGCCAAAAACATTCAGTACTTC
size: few; D: .; V: TRBV4-1; J: TRBJ2-7; CDR3: CASSQGWQTLSSYEQYF; DNA: TGCGCCAGCAGCCAAGGGTGGCAGACCCTGAGCTCCTACGAGCAGTACTTC
size: .; D: .; V: TRBV28; J: TRBJ2-7; CDR3: CASSGEGVKYEQYF; DNA: TGTGCCAGCAGTGGGGAGGGGGTCAAGTACGAGCAGTACTTC
size: .; D: .; V: TRBV7-9; J: TRBJ2-7; CDR3: CASSLALAPYEQYF; DNA: TGTGCCAGCAGCTTAGCTCTAGCGCCCTACGAGCAGTACTTC
size: .; D: TRBD2; V: TRBV12-3/TRBV12-4; J: TRBJ2-3; CDR3: CASSPPLGYGGLAKADTQYF; DNA: TGTGCCAGCAGTCCCCCCCTCGGGTACGGGGGACTAGCGAAGGCAGATACGCAGTATTTT
size: .; D: .; V: TRBV15; J: TRBJ2-2; CDR3: CATSSRPGHHTGELFF; DNA: TGTGCCACCAGCAGCCGCCCGGGACACCACACCGGGGAGCTGTTTTTT
size: many; D: .; V: TRBV28; J: TRBJ1-4; CDR3: CASSPGPRNEKLFF; DNA: TGTGCCAGCAGCCCCGGCCCTAGAAATGAAAAACTGTTTTTT
size: .; D: .; V: TRBV4-1; J: TRBJ1-5; CDR3: CASSQGISLRQPQHF; DNA: TGCGCCAGCAGCCAGGGAATATCCCTTAGGCAGCCCCAGCATTTT
size: many; D: TRBD1; V: TRBV5-1; J: TRBJ1-2; CDR3: CASSSRTGNYGYTF; DNA: TGCGCCAGCAGCTCTAGGACAGGGAACTATGGCTACACCTTC
size: .; D: .; V: TRBV20-1; J: TRBJ2-1; CDR3: CSAPGRLAARSYNEQFF; DNA: TGCAGTGCCCCGGGAAGGTTAGCGGCCCGCTCCTACAATGAGCAGTTCTTC
size: .; D: .; V: TRBV7-8; J: TRBJ2-1; CDR3: CASSPTGAYNEQFF; DNA: TGTGCCAGCAGCCCGACCGGGGCCTACAATGAGCAGTTCTTC
size: .; D: .; V: TRBV7-2; J: TRBJ1-1; CDR3: CASSPRTVLNTEAFF; DNA: TGTGCCAGCAGCCCTAGGACAGTTCTGAACACTGAAGCTTTCTTT